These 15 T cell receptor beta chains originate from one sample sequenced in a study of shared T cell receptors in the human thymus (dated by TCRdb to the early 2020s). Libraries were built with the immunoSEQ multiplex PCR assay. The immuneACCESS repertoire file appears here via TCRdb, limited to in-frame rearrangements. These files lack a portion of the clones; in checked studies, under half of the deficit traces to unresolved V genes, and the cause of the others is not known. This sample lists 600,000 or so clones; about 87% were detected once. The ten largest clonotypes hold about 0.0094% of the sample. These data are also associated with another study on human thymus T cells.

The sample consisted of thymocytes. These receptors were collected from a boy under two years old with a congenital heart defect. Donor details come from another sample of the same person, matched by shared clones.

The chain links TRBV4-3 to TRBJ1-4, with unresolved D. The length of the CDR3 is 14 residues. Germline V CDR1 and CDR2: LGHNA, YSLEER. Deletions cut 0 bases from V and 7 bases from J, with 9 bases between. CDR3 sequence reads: CASSQDARREKLFF. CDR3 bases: TGCGCCAGCAGCCAAGATGCCAGGCGTGAAAAACTGTTTTTT.

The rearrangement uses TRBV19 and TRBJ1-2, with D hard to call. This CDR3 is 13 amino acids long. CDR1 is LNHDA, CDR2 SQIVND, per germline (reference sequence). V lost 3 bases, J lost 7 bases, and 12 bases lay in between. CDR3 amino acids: CASSILPSGGYTF. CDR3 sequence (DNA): TGTGCCAGTAGTATTCTCCCCTCAGGTGGCTACACCTTC.

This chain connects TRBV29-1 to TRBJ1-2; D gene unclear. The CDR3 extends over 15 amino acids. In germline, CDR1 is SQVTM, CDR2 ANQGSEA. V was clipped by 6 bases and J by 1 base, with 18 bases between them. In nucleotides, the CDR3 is TGCAGCGTCGAGGGTTTTGTTTTGGGTAACTATGGCTACACCTTC. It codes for CSVEGFVLGNYGYTF.

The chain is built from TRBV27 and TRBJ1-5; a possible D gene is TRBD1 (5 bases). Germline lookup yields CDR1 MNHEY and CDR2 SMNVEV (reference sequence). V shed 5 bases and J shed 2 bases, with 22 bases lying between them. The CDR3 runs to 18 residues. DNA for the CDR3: TGTGCCAGCAGTCCCGCGGGGACGGCCGAGGTTGGCAATCAGCCCCAGCATTTT. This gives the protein CASSPAGTAEVGNQPQHF.

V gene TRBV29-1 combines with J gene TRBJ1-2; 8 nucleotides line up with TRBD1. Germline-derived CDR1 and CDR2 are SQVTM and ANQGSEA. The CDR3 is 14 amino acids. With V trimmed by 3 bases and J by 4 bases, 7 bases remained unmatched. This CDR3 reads CSVEAGQGTYGYTF. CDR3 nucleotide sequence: TGCAGCGTTGAGGCTGGACAGGGCACCTATGGCTACACCTTC.

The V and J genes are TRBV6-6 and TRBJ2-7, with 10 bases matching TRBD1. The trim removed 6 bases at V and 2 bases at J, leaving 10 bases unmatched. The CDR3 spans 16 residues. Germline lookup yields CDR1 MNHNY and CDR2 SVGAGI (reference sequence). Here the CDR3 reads CASSQTGTGVPYEQYF. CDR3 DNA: TGTGCCAGCAGCCAGACCGGGACAGGGGTACCCTACGAGCAGTACTTC.

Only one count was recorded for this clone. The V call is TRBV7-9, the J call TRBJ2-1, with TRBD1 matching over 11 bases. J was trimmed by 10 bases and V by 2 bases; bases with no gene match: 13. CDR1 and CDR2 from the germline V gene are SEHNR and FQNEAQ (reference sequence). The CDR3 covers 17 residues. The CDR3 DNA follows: TGTGCCAGCAGCTTAATTCGAACGGGACAGGGGGAGAGGGAGCAGTTCTTC. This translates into CASSLIRTGQGEREQFF.

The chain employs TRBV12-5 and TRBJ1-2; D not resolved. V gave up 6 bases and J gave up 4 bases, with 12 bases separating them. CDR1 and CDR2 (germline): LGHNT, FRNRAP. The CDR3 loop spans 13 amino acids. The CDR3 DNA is TGTGCTAGTGGGTCGTTACAAGTCTATGGCTACACCTTC. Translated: CASGSLQVYGYTF.

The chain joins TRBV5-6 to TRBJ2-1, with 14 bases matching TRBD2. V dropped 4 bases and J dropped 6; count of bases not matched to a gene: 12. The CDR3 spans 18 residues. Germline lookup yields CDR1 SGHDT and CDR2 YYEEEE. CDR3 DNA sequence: TGTGCCAGCAGCCCGGGACTAGCGGGGGCTCCCCCCCGCAATGAGCAGTTCTTC. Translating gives CASSPGLAGAPPRNEQFF.

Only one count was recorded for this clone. DNA of the CDR3: TGTGCCAGCAGTGAAGCGGGGATAGGGGCCCGCACCGGGGAGCTGTTTTTT. Amino acid sequence: CASSEAGIGARTGELFF. The V call is TRBV6-1, the J call TRBJ2-2; D possibly corresponds to TRBD1 (5 bases). Germline lookup yields CDR1 MNHNS and CDR2 SASEGT. V lost 0 bases to trimming and J lost 4 bases, with 15 bases between them. This CDR3 contains 17 residues.

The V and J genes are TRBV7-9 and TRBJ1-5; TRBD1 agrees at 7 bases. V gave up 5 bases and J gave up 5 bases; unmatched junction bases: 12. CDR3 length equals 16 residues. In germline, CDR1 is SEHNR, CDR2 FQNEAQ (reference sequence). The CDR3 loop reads CASSPPGGTEDQPQHF. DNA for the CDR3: TGTGCCAGCAGCCCCCCAGGGGGTACAGAGGATCAGCCCCAGCATTTT.

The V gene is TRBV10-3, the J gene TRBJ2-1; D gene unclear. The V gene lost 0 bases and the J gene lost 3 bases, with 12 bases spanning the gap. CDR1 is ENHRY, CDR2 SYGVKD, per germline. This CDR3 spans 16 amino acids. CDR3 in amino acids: CAISESPYRYYNEQFF. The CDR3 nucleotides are TGTGCCATCAGTGAGTCCCCTTACCGCTACTACAATGAGCAGTTCTTC.

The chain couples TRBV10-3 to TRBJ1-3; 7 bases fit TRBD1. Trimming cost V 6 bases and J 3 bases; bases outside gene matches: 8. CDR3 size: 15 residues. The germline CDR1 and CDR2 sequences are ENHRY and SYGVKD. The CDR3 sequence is CAISSGGGSGNTIYF. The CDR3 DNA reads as TGTGCCATCAGCTCGGGAGGGGGCAGTGGAAACACCATATATTTT.

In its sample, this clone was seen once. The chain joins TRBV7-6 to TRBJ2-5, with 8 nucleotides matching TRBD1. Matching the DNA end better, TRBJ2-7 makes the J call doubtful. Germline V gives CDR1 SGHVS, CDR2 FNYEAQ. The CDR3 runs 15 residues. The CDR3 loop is CASTKNRGEFNEQYF. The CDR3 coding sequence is TGTGCCAGCACCAAAAACAGGGGGGAATTCAACGAGCAGTACTTC.

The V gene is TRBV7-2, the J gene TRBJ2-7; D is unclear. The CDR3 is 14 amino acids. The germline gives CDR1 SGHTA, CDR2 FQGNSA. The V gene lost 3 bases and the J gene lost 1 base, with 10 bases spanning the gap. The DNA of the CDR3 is TGTGCCAGCAGCTTGGCAAACAAGTCCTACGAGCAGTACTTC. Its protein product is CASSLANKSYEQYF.